The 26 T cell receptor beta chains reported below all come from one sample, sequenced in a study of blood T cell repertoires in COVID-19. This table comes from immunoSEQ multiplex PCR, and its TCRdb copy is limited to in-frame clones, with some not included. The table shows 250,000 or so clones, with more than 85% occurring only once. Specimen: peripheral blood. The source is a woman between 70 and 85 years old with active or convalescent COVID-19.

The rearrangement uses TRBV18 and TRBJ2-2, with D possibly matching TRBD2 (5 bases). CDR3 size: 13 residues. The germline V gene encodes CDR1 KGHSH and CDR2 LQKENI. Trimming took 3 bases from V and 4 from J, leaving 6 bases between them. The CDR3 region is CASSPEGTGELFF. CDR3 nucleotides: TGTGCCAGCTCACCCGAGGGCACCGGGGAGCTGTTTTTT.

The chain links TRBV7-2 to TRBJ2-3; 8 nucleotides align to TRBD2. This CDR3 is built from 17 residues. Germline lookup yields CDR1 SGHTA and CDR2 FQGNSA. V was pared by 5 bases and J by 2 bases, with 12 bases of the junction left unmatched. The CDR3 DNA reads as TGTGCCAGCAGCCCAGGGTGGCGGGGGGCACCCACAGATACGCAGTATTTT. This sequence encodes CASSPGWRGAPTDTQYF.

The chain employs TRBV5-1 and TRBJ1-2; D gene ambiguous. The CDR3 consists of 13 residues. Germline V gene data show CDR1 as SGHRS and CDR2 as YFSETQ. V was cut by 1 base and J by 4 bases, with 8 bases left in between. The CDR3 here is CASSLSAVYGYTF. For the CDR3, the DNA is TGCGCCAGCAGCTTGTCAGCGGTCTATGGCTACACCTTC. Drawing the rest from reference TRBV5-1 and TRBJ1-2, the complete variable domain is KAGVTQTPRYLIKTRGQQVTLSCSPISGHRSVSWYQQTPGQGLQFLFEYFSETQRNKGNFPGRFSGRQFSNSRSEMNVSTLELGDSALYLCASSLSAVYGYTFGSGTRLTVV.

The gene calls are TRBV7-2 and TRBJ1-1; possibly TRBD1 for D (5 bases). The CDR3 runs to 11 residues. Germline V gives CDR1 SGHTA, CDR2 FQGNSA. With 5 bases removed from V and 10 bases from J, the gap between germline ends came to 11 bases. DNA for the CDR3: TGTGCCAGCAGCACCCCAGGGCCAGCTTTCTTT. It codes for CASSTPGPAFF.

The genes are TRBV29-1 and TRBJ2-7; TRBD1 aligns across 7 bases. Germline loops: CDR1 SQVTM, CDR2 ANQGSEA. The length of the CDR3 is 14 residues. The V segment lost 7 bases and the J segment 6 bases; nucleotides outside the gene matches: 15. The CDR3 spells CSGGPTGLLIEQYF. DNA for the CDR3: TGCAGCGGGGGCCCGACAGGGTTGCTCATCGAGCAGTACTTC.

The chain employs TRBV25-1 and TRBJ1-6; D gene ambiguous. The CDR3 has 13 amino acids. In germline, CDR1 is MGHDK, CDR2 SYGVNS. V gave up 3 bases and J gave up 10 bases, with 10 bases separating them. The CDR3 is CASSDTERSPLHF. The CDR3 DNA reads TGTGCCAGCAGTGACACAGAGCGGTCACCCCTCCACTTT. Using reference TRBV25-1 and TRBJ1-6 for the parts outside the CDR3, the full variable domain is EADIYQTPRYLVIGTGKKITLECSQTMGHDKMYWYQQDPGMELHLIHYSYGVNSTEKGDLSSESTVSRIRTEHFPLTLESARPSHTSQYLCASSDTERSPLHFGNGTRLTVT.

V is TRBV3-1 (or the pseudogene TRBV3-2) and J is TRBJ2-5, with a weak D call TRBD1 (6 bases). This CDR3 has 13 residues. Trimming left V 7 bases short and J 5 bases short, with 14 bases between. Germline CDR1 LGHDT, CDR2 YNNKEL (reference sequence). This CDR3 reads CASTSTGAETQYF. The DNA of the CDR3 is TGTGCCAGCACCTCGACAGGTGCGGAGACCCAGTACTTC.

The V and J genes are TRBV3-1 (or the pseudogene TRBV3-2) and TRBJ2-7, with a weak D call TRBD1 (5 bases). The CDR3 covers 14 residues. V was trimmed by 5 bases and J by 3 bases, leaving 14 bases between them. CDR1 is LGHDT and CDR2 is YNNKEL in the germline V gene (reference sequence). The CDR3: CASSRGVSGYEQYF. The CDR3 DNA is TGTGCCAGCAGCAGGGGCGTCTCCGGCTACGAGCAGTACTTC.

The chain joins TRBV25-1 to TRBJ1-6; D is ambiguous. Trimming stripped 3 bases from V and 10 bases from J, with 10 bases between. The germline CDR1 and CDR2 sequences are MGHDK and SYGVNS. This CDR3 spans 13 amino acids. The CDR3 bases are TGTGCCAGCAGTGATTGGCAGAGGTCACCCCTCCACTTT. Its translation is CASSDWQRSPLHF.

This chain's CDR3 is CASSYSNGVNQPQHF. The CDR3, as DNA: TGTGCCAGCAGTTACTCGAACGGGGTTAATCAGCCCCAGCATTTT. This chain connects TRBV6-5 to TRBJ1-5; unclear D gene. Germline assignment: CDR1 MNHEY and CDR2 SVGAGI. V dropped 0 bases and J dropped 4 bases, with 10 bases sitting between them. This CDR3 region has 15 residues.

J is TRBJ1-2 and V is TRBV10-1; 9 bases align to TRBD1. Germline CDR1 is WNHNN and CDR2 is SYGVQD (reference sequence). CDR3 size: 17 residues. V lost 6 bases and J lost 2; bases outside the gene matches: 13. The CDR3, as DNA: TGCGCCAGCAGGGGGATAAGACAGGGGGAATCAAACTATGGCTACACCTTC. Its protein is CASRGIRQGESNYGYTF.

J is TRBJ2-3 and V is TRBV7-8; possible D gene TRBD2, 6 bases. The CDR3 contains 15 residues. Germline CDR1 is SGHVS and CDR2 is FQNEAQ. V was pared by 2 bases and J by 12 bases, with 21 bases between. The CDR3 sequence: CASSLTGGKGISQYF. The CDR3 region has the DNA TGTGCCAGCAGCTTAACAGGAGGGAAAGGCATCTCTCAGTATTTT.

This chain joins TRBV3-1 (or the pseudogene TRBV3-2) and TRBJ1-1; D not resolved. CDR1 and CDR2 (germline): LGHDT, YNNKEL (reference sequence). The V gene lost 7 bases and the J gene lost 1 base, with 10 bases spanning the gap. The CDR3 extends over 13 amino acids. The CDR3 DNA follows: TGTGCCAGCATCGCTCACGGGAACACTGAAGCTTTCTTT. Translated: CASIAHGNTEAFF.

The chain couples TRBV9 to TRBJ2-2; D may be TRBD2 (5 bases). V lost 5 bases, J lost 0 bases, and 14 bases lay in between. The CDR3 is made up of 16 amino acids. Germline CDR1 reads SGDLS; CDR2 reads YYNGEE. The CDR3 coding sequence is TGTGCCAGCAGTGAAAGTTGGGGAGCGAACACCGGGGAGCTGTTTTTT. Protein sequence: CASSESWGANTGELFF.

The chain uses TRBV3-1 (or the pseudogene TRBV3-2) and TRBJ1-1; D gene uncertain. With 0 bases removed from V and 4 bases from J, the gap between germline ends came to 9 bases. Germline V gene lookup returns CDR1 LGHDT and CDR2 YNNKEL (reference sequence). The length of the CDR3 is 14 residues. This chain's CDR3 is CASSQDVSGTEAFF. The CDR3 DNA follows: TGTGCCAGCAGCCAAGATGTAAGCGGCACTGAAGCTTTCTTT.

The chain combines TRBV19 with TRBJ1-3; no definite D call. This CDR3 region has 14 residues. The V gene's germline CDR1 is LNHDA and CDR2 SQIVND (reference sequence). The ends were cut back, 2 bases at V and 4 bases at J, with 9 bases in the middle. CDR3 residues: CASSILARGNTIYF. The CDR3 DNA is TGTGCCAGTAGTATATTGGCGCGGGGAAACACCATATATTTT.

The J gene is TRBJ1-1, the V gene TRBV18, with TRBD1 matching over 7 bases. CDR3 length: 12 amino acids. CDR1 is KGHSH, CDR2 LQKENI, per germline. The J segment lost 8 bases and the V segment lost 3 bases, leaving 3 bases of the junction unmatched. The CDR3 DNA is TGTGCCAGCTCACCGCGGACAGGAGAAGCTTTCTTT. Translation gives CASSPRTGEAFF.

The chain is built from TRBV6-5 and TRBJ1-2, with TRBD1 matching over 7 bases. Germline lookup yields CDR1 MNHEY and CDR2 SVGAGI. The CDR3 totals 13 residues. Germline trimming cut 6 bases from V and 1 base from J; bases unmatched to any gene: 2. The CDR3 loop is CASSRDSNYGYTF. The CDR3 coding sequence is TGTGCCAGCAGCCGGGACAGTAACTATGGCTACACCTTC.

This rearrangement joins TRBV19 to TRBJ1-4, with D maybe TRBD1 (6 bases). Germline CDR1 is LNHDA and CDR2 is SQIVND (reference sequence). V dropped 8 bases and J dropped 2 bases, with 12 bases sitting between them. The CDR3 spans 14 residues. CDR3 bases: TGTGCCAGTGGTTTTCAGGGGACTAATGAAAAACTGTTTTTT. Protein sequence: CASGFQGTNEKLFF.

The chain links TRBV19 to TRBJ2-5, with 7 bases that match TRBD1. The CDR3 runs 14 residues. Germline V gives CDR1 LNHDA, CDR2 SQIVND (reference sequence). After removal of 5 bases from V and 2 bases from J, the junction contained 5 bases not matched to a gene. This CDR3 reads CASSLTGIQETQYF. DNA for the CDR3: TGTGCCAGTAGTCTGACAGGGATACAAGAGACCCAGTACTTC.

J is TRBJ2-1 and V is TRBV10-3; 9 bases are a match to TRBD2. The CDR3 sequence is 14 residues long. CDR1 is ENHRY, CDR2 SYGVKD, per germline. The ends lost 6 bases at V and 8 bases at J; junction bases unmatched: 8. The CDR3 region has the DNA TGTGCCATCAGGTCGAAGCGGGGGGTTGATGAGCAGTTCTTC. This codes for CAIRSKRGVDEQFF.

The chain recombines TRBV7-9 with TRBJ1-2, with 9 bases fitting TRBD1. The junction had 6 bases not matched to a gene; V was cut back by 5 bases and J by 2 bases. The CDR3 length is 15 residues. From germline, CDR1 is SEHNR and CDR2 FQNEAQ (reference sequence). The CDR3 spells CASSPTGGPNYGYTF. The CDR3 nucleotides are TGTGCCAGCAGCCCCACAGGGGGCCCAAACTATGGCTACACCTTC.

The V call is TRBV29-1, the J call TRBJ2-7; the D is unclear. The CDR3 runs to 12 residues. The V end lost 3 bases, the J end lost 0 bases, and 6 bases lay between the germline ends. The germline gives CDR1 SQVTM, CDR2 ANQGSEA. The CDR3 DNA is TGCAGCGTTGAGGCCCCCTCCTACGAGCAGTACTTC. Amino acid sequence: CSVEAPSYEQYF.

The rearrangement uses TRBV7-3 and TRBJ2-5; 9 bases are shared with TRBD2. This CDR3 contains 16 residues. V shed 1 base, J shed 1 base, and the junction held 4 bases outside the gene matches. Germline V gene lookup returns CDR1 SGHTA and CDR2 FQGTGA. This CDR3 is CASSLSASGTQETQYF. The CDR3 DNA follows: TGTGCCAGCAGCTTAAGCGCTAGCGGGACCCAAGAGACCCAGTACTTC.

The genes are TRBV9 and TRBJ1-5; no clear D gene. Germline CDR1 is SGDLS and CDR2 is YYNGEE. The germline V and J ends were trimmed by 4 bases and 4 bases, with 18 bases remaining between them. The CDR3 sequence is 16 residues long. Written as DNA, the CDR3 is TGTGCCAGCAGCTCGGGTTCCGGCGAGAGAAATCAGCCCCAGCATTTT. This encodes CASSSGSGERNQPQHF.

The chain carries TRBV7-9 and TRBJ1-3; D possibly corresponds to TRBD1 (6 bases). This CDR3 region has 16 residues. Deletions cut 3 bases from V and 3 bases from J, with 15 bases between. Germline V lookup: CDR1 SEHNR, CDR2 FQNEAQ (reference sequence). CDR3 nucleotide sequence: TGTGCCAGCAGCTTTGGGGGGGCAGTGGATGGAAACACCATATATTTT. Its translation is CASSFGGAVDGNTIYF.